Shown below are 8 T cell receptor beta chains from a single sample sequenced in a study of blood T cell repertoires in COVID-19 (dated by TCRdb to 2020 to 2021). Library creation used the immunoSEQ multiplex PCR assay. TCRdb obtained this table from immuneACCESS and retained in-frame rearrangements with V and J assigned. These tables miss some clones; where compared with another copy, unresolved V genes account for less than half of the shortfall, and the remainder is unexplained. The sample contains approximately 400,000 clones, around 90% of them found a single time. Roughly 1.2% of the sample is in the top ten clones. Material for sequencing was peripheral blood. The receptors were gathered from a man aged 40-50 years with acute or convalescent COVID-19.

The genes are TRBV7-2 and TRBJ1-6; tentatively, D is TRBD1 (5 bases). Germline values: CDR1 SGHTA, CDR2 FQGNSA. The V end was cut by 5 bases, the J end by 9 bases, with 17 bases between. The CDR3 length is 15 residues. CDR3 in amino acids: CASSPQGRGGSPLHF. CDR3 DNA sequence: TGTGCCAGCAGCCCTCAGGGTAGAGGTGGTTCACCCCTCCACTTT.

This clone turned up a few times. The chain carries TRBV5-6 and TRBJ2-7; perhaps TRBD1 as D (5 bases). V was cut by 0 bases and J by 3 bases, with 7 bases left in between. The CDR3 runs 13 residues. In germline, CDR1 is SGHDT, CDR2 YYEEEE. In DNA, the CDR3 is TGTGCCAGCAGCTTGGGACAGCACTACGAGCAGTACTTC. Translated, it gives CASSLGQHYEQYF.

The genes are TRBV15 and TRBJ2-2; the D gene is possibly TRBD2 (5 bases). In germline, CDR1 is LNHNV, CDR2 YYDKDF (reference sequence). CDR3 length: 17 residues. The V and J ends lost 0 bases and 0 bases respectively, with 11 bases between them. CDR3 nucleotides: TGTGCCACCAGCAGAGATTACGAGCGGACGAACACCGGGGAGCTGTTTTTT. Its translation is CATSRDYERTNTGELFF.

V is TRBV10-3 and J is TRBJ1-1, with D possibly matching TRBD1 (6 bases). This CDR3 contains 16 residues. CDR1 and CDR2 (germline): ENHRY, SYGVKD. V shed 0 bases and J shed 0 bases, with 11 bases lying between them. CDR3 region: CAISESAGAMNTEAFF. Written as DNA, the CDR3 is TGTGCCATCAGTGAGTCGGCAGGGGCCATGAACACTGAAGCTTTCTTT.

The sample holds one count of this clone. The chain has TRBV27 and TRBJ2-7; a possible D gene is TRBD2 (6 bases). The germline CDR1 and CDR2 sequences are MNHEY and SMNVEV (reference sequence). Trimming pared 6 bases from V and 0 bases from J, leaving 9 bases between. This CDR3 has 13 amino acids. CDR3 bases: TGTGCCAGCAGGGGAGGAAGCTCCTACGAGCAGTACTTC. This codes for CASRGGSSYEQYF.

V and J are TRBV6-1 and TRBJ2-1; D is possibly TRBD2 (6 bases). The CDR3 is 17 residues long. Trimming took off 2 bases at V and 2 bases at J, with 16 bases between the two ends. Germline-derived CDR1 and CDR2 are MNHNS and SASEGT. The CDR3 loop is CASSEREEPETYNEQFF. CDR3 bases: TGTGCCAGCAGTGAAAGGGAGGAGCCTGAAACCTACAATGAGCAGTTCTTC.

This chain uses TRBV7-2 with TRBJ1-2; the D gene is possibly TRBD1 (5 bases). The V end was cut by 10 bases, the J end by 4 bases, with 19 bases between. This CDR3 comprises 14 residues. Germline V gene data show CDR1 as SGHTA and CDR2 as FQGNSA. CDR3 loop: CATEGVQGGYGYTF. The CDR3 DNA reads TGTGCCACCGAAGGGGTGCAGGGCGGCTATGGCTACACCTTC. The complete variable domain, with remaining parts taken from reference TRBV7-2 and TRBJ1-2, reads GAGVSQSPSNKVTEKGKDVELRCDPISGHTALYWYRQSLGQGLEFLIYFQGNSAPDKSGLPSDRFSAERTGGSVSTLTIQRTQQEDSAVYLCATEGVQGGYGYTFGSGTRLTVV.

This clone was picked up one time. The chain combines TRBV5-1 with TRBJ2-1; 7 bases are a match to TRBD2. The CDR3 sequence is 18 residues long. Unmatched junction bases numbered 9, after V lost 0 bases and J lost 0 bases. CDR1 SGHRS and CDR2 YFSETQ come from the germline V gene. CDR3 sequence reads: CASSLDGEGAFSYNEQFF. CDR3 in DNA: TGCGCCAGCAGCTTGGACGGGGAGGGTGCTTTCTCCTACAATGAGCAGTTCTTC.